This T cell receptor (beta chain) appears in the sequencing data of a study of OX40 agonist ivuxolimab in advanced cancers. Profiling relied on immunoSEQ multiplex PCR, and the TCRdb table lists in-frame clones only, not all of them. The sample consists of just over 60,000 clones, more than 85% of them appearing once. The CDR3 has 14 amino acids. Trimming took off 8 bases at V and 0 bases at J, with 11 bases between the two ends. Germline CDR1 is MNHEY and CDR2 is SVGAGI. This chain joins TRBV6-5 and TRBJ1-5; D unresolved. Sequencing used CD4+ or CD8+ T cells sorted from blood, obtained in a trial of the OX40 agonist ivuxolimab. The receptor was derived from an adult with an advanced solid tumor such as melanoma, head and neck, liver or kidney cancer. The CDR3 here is CASALTYSNQPQHF. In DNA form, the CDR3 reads TGTGCCAGCGCACTGACTTATAGCAATCAGCCCCAGCATTTT.